The 25 T cell receptor beta chains in this list originate from one sample, sequenced in a study of beta chain features in type 1 diabetes. For these receptors, no antigen is known. Points from the study as a whole: All four CD4+ subsets of Type 1 diabetes patients contained TCRB CDR3s that were moderately but significantly shorter.

As every portion of the isolated RNA was reverse transcribed, the sequencing read expressed TCRB transcripts. TCRdb's table, derived via immunoSEQ multiplex PCR, lists solely in-frame clones and lacks some. This sample has hundreds of thousands of clones, with over 11% found just once. Source material: naive CD4+ T cells from blood. Receptors originate from a man between 18 and 35 years old with type 1 diabetes.

This clone was counted between two and nine times. The chain has TRBV30 and TRBJ1-6, with 9 nucleotides matching TRBD1. Germline CDR1 is GTSNPN and CDR2 is SVGIG (reference sequence). CDR3 length equals 12 residues. V lost 7 bases to trimming and J lost 10 bases; unmatched junction nucleotides: 5. CDR3 region: CALDRGKSPLHF. In DNA form, the CDR3 reads TGTGCCTTGGACAGGGGTAAATCACCCCTCCACTTT. Based on the CDR3 plus reference TRBV30 and TRBJ1-6, the full variable domain is SQTIHQWPATLVQPVGSPLSLECTVEGTSNPNLYWYRQAAGRGLQLLFYSVGIGQISSEVPQNLSASRPQDRQFILSSKKLLLSDSGFYLCALDRGKSPLHFGNGTRLTVT.

The chain joins TRBV13 to TRBJ1-5; D is unresolved. Germline values: CDR1 PRHDT, CDR2 FYEKMQ (reference sequence). The CDR3 covers 13 residues. V lost 2 bases to trimming and J lost 5 bases, with 7 bases between them. The CDR3 spells CASSLRSDQPQHF. As DNA, the CDR3 is TGTGCCAGCAGCTTAAGGAGTGATCAGCCCCAGCATTTT.

This clone has just a few counts. The chain couples TRBV13 to TRBJ2-1; D is unresolved. This CDR3 is built from 12 residues. Germline V CDR1 and CDR2: PRHDT, FYEKMQ (reference sequence). The V end lost 2 bases, the J end lost 8 bases, and 7 bases lay between the germline ends. The CDR3 bases are TGTGCCAGCAGCTTATGGATCGATGAGCAGTTCTTC. It yields the protein CASSLWIDEQFF.

The gene calls are TRBV6-5 and TRBJ1-5; D is undetermined. The germline V gene has CDR1 MNHEY and CDR2 SVGAGI. V shed 0 bases and J shed 5 bases, with 11 bases lying between them. The CDR3 loop spans 15 amino acids. CDR3 bases: TGTGCCAGCAGTTACTCGTACAATGGGGATCAGCCCCAGCATTTT. It translates to CASSYSYNGDQPQHF.

This clone was detected only a few times. The V gene is TRBV4-1, the J gene TRBJ2-3; D ambiguous. CDR3 length: 14 amino acids. V lost 4 bases, J lost 3 bases, and 11 bases lay in between. Germline values: CDR1 MGHRA, CDR2 YSYEKL. The CDR3 DNA reads as TGCGCCAGCAGCCCCAGTAGGGATACAGATACGCAGTATTTT. Translating gives CASSPSRDTDTQYF.

This chain joins TRBV28 and TRBJ1-6; D unclear. Per germline, CDR1 MDHEN and CDR2 SYDVKM. The CDR3 consists of 13 residues. V was trimmed by 6 bases and J by 10 bases, leaving 13 bases between them. For the CDR3, the DNA is TGTGCCAGCAGACTCCCTCTTGGATCACCCCTCCACTTT. As protein: CASRLPLGSPLHF. The whole variable domain, filled in from reference TRBV28 and TRBJ1-6, reads DVKVTQSSRYLVKRTGEKVFLECVQDMDHENMFWYRQDPGLGLRLIYFSYDVKMKEKGDIPEGYSVSREKKERFSLILESASTNQTSMYLCASRLPLGSPLHFGNGTRLTVT.

This sequence joins TRBV2 and TRBJ2-2; no reliable D call. This CDR3 contains 15 residues. CDR1 and CDR2 from the germline V gene are SNHLY and FYNNEI. The V end was cut by 2 bases, the J end by 0 bases, with 7 bases between. The chain's CDR3 is CASSERSTNTGELFF. The CDR3 DNA is TGTGCCAGCAGTGAACGGAGCACGAACACCGGGGAGCTGTTTTTT.

This clone was seen a handful of times. V gene TRBV6-1 combines with J gene TRBJ2-2; a possible D gene is TRBD1 (6 bases). Per germline, CDR1 MNHNS and CDR2 SASEGT. The CDR3 is 15 residues long. V dropped 2 bases and J dropped 7 bases, with 14 bases sitting between them. The CDR3 DNA follows: TGTGCCAGCAGTGAACTCCAGGGGTCCGGCGGGGAGCTGTTTTTT. It encodes CASSELQGSGGELFF.

The genes are TRBV30 and TRBJ1-5; possibly TRBD1 for D (5 bases). V lost 5 bases and J 6 bases, leaving 17 bases between the germline ends. Germline assignment: CDR1 GTSNPN and CDR2 SVGIG (reference sequence). The CDR3 contains 14 residues. DNA for the CDR3: TGTGCCTGGTCAGGTCCAGGGTTGGGTCAGCCCCAGCATTTT. Protein sequence: CAWSGPGLGQPQHF.

The chain joins TRBV30 to TRBJ1-2; D unclear. Trimming cost V 0 bases and J 8 bases, with 10 bases left between them. The germline CDR1 and CDR2 sequences are GTSNPN and SVGIG (reference sequence). This CDR3 contains 12 residues. CDR3 sequence: CAWSVTLGGYTF. CDR3 nucleotide sequence: TGTGCCTGGAGTGTCACCCTGGGAGGCTACACCTTC.

This clone was counted only a few times. The V and J genes are TRBV6-5 and TRBJ1-2, with a weak D call TRBD1 (6 bases). Germline CDR1 reads MNHEY; CDR2 reads SVGAGI. V was trimmed by 5 bases and J by 1 base, leaving 11 bases between them. The CDR3 is made up of 14 amino acids. CDR3 sequence: CASSPGQYNYGYTF. The CDR3 DNA follows: TGTGCCAGCAGTCCAGGACAGTATAACTATGGCTACACCTTC.

This clone was picked up a small number of times. V usage is TRBV29-1 and J usage is TRBJ2-3; 10 positions agree with TRBD1. Germline CDR1 and CDR2: SQVTM and ANQGSEA. The CDR3 extends over 12 amino acids. V gave up 7 bases and J gave up 4 bases; unmatched junction bases: 2. CDR3 loop: CSGDRGPDTQYF. The CDR3 DNA follows: TGCAGCGGGGACAGGGGACCAGATACGCAGTATTTT.

This clone was observed a few times. The rearrangement links TRBV6-5 to TRBJ2-4, with D perhaps matching TRBD1 or TRBD2 (5 bases each). This CDR3 spans 15 amino acids. Looked up from germline, CDR1 is MNHEY and CDR2 is SVGAGI. V dropped 6 bases and J dropped 4 bases, with 16 bases sitting between them. This chain's CDR3 is CASRPGLRGKNIQYF. DNA of the CDR3: TGTGCCAGCAGGCCGGGATTAAGGGGAAAAAACATTCAGTACTTC.

The sample holds a few counts of this clone. V and J are TRBV6-6 and TRBJ2-1; D is perhaps TRBD2 (5 bases). CDR3 length: 14 amino acids. V lost 10 bases and J lost 7, with 20 bases in between. From germline, CDR1 is MNHNY and CDR2 SVGAGI (reference sequence). The CDR3 protein is CATELGDRRNEQFF. The CDR3 DNA is TGTGCCACCGAGCTGGGAGATAGGAGGAATGAGCAGTTCTTC.

The CDR3 loop is CASSPGTGASNEQFF. CDR3 DNA: TGTGCCAGCAGCCCCGGAACAGGGGCTTCCAATGAGCAGTTCTTC. This rearrangement joins TRBV5-6 to TRBJ2-1; TRBD1 aligns across 7 bases. Germline lookup yields CDR1 SGHDT and CDR2 YYEEEE. The CDR3 length is 15 residues. V dropped 4 bases and J dropped 6; count of bases not matched to a gene: 10.

This clone has only a few counts. V gene TRBV25-1 combines with J gene TRBJ1-2; no firm D call. The germline CDR1 and CDR2 sequences are MGHDK and SYGVNS. V was shortened by 10 bases and J by 4 bases, with 16 bases between the two germline ends. The CDR3 runs to 13 residues. The chain's CDR3 is CANWGRVGYGYTF. CDR3 bases: TGTGCCAATTGGGGTAGGGTTGGCTATGGCTACACCTTC.

There are a few counts of this clone. The chain has TRBV6-5 and TRBJ2-3; D is uncertain. The germline gives CDR1 MNHEY, CDR2 SVGAGI. The V end was cut by 6 bases, the J end by 6 bases, with 10 bases between. This CDR3 spans 12 amino acids. The CDR3 coding sequence is TGTGCCAGCAGAAAGAGTTGGGATACGCAGTATTTT. This gives the protein CASRKSWDTQYF.

The genes are TRBV6-5 and TRBJ2-3; D unresolved. The CDR3 length is 12 residues. Germline-derived CDR1 and CDR2 are MNHEY and SVGAGI. The V end lost 6 bases, the J end lost 6 bases, and 10 bases lay between the germline ends. CDR3 sequence: CASSRYPDTQYF. Written as DNA, the CDR3 is TGTGCCAGCAGCCGCTACCCGGATACGCAGTATTTT.

This clone was seen more than once but under ten times. The chain combines TRBV29-1 with TRBJ1-5; D unclear. This CDR3 contains 13 residues. V dropped 4 bases and J dropped 9 bases, with 16 bases sitting between them. Germline V gene data show CDR1 as SQVTM and CDR2 as ANQGSEA. The CDR3: CSVGHSGQTPQHF. The CDR3 region has the DNA TGCAGCGTTGGTCACAGCGGGCAGACGCCCCAGCATTTT. The whole variable domain, remainder taken from reference TRBV29-1 and TRBJ1-5, is SAVISQKPSRDICQRGTSLTIQCQVDSQVTMMFWYRQQPGQSLTLIATANQGSEATYESGFVIDKFPISRPNLTFSTLTVSNMSPEDSSIYLCSVGHSGQTPQHFGDGTRLSIL.

This clone came up a few times. The chain is built from TRBV18 and TRBJ1-3; D unresolved. Trimming left V 3 bases short and J 2 bases short, with 17 bases between. This CDR3 region has 17 residues. Looked up from germline, CDR1 is KGHSH and CDR2 is LQKENI. The CDR3 DNA sequence: TGTGCCAGCTCACCCCCTCGACACACCGATACTGGAAACACCATATATTTT. Translation: CASSPPRHTDTGNTIYF. Drawing the rest from reference TRBV18 and TRBJ1-3, the complete variable domain is NAGVMQNPRHLVRRRGQEARLRCSPMKGHSHVYWYRQLPEEGLKFMVYLQKENIIDESGMPKERFSAEFPKEGPSILRIQQVVRGDSAAYFCASSPPRHTDTGNTIYFGEGSWLTVV.

J is TRBJ2-7 and V is TRBV5-1, with no clear D. The V end was cut by 3 bases, the J end by 1 base, with 17 bases between. CDR1 and CDR2 (germline): SGHRS, YFSETQ. The CDR3 is 16 residues long. CDR3 sequence (DNA): TGCGCCAGCAGCTACACAGCCTTTCAGGCTTCCTACGAGCAGTACTTC. It encodes CASSYTAFQASYEQYF.

This clone was recorded a few times. Other nucleotide sequences in the sample specify the same CDR3. The V call is TRBV30, the J call TRBJ1-5; D is ambiguous. Trimming cost V 2 bases and J 1 base, with 6 bases left between them. This CDR3 contains 13 residues. Germline CDR1 GTSNPN, CDR2 SVGIG (reference sequence). CDR3 nucleotides: TGTGCCTGGAGTCGCGACAGCAATCAGCCCCAGCATTTT. It is translated as CAWSRDSNQPQHF.

This clone was counted between two and nine times. The rearrangement joins TRBV7-8 to TRBJ2-7; 7 positions agree with TRBD1. The CDR3 is 15 residues long. After removal of 3 bases from V and 0 bases from J, the junction contained 5 bases not matched to a gene. From germline, CDR1 is SGHVS and CDR2 FQNEAQ. The CDR3 region is CASSFTGTDSYEQYF. The CDR3 DNA sequence: TGTGCCAGCAGCTTTACCGGGACAGACTCCTACGAGCAGTACTTC.

This clone was seen only a few times. The chain recombines TRBV5-4 with TRBJ2-5; the D gene is possibly TRBD1 (5 bases). V shed 1 base and J shed 3 bases, with 10 bases lying between them. Germline CDR1 is SGHNT and CDR2 is YYREEE (reference sequence). This CDR3 contains 14 residues. The CDR3 region has the DNA TGTGCCAGCAGCTTGTCCCCGACAGAAGAGACCCAGTACTTC. Amino acids: CASSLSPTEETQYF.

This clone appeared a few times. V is TRBV5-1 and J is TRBJ2-5; no firm D call. The V end lost 5 bases, the J end lost 1 base, and 9 bases lay between the germline ends. CDR3 length: 13 amino acids. CDR1 is SGHRS, CDR2 YFSETQ, per germline. This CDR3 reads CASRIQAQETQYF. The CDR3 region has the DNA TGCGCCAGCAGAATCCAGGCCCAAGAGACCCAGTACTTC.